The 6 T cell receptor beta chains given below trace back to one sample, sequenced in a study of CD4 T cells in relation to SARS-CoV-2 and coronaviruses. No antigen has been identified for these receptors. CD4+ T cells from unexposed donors were obtained before the COVID-19 pandemic (2011-2018). After around nine days of culture, CD4+ T cells were isolated. This table comes from immunoSEQ multiplex PCR, and its TCRdb copy is limited to in-frame clones, with some not included. The repertoire holds some 23,000 clones, with about 80% as singletons. The material sequenced was CD4+ T cells from PBMCs, cultured in vitro. These receptors all come from a human donor in good health.

This sequence joins TRBV5-1 and TRBJ2-7; no firm D call. Trimming left V 0 bases short and J 0 bases short, with 16 bases between. The CDR3 totals 17 residues. Germline values: CDR1 SGHRS, CDR2 YFSETQ. CDR3 residues: CASSLVGEVRSSYEQYF. As DNA, the CDR3 is TGCGCCAGCAGCTTGGTGGGCGAAGTTCGGAGCTCCTACGAGCAGTACTTC.

The chain is built from TRBV6-5 and TRBJ2-7; D is possibly TRBD2 (6 bases). The germline V gene encodes CDR1 MNHEY and CDR2 SVGAGI. The CDR3 has 15 residues. The ends were cut back, 2 bases at V and 2 bases at J, with 13 bases in the middle. In DNA form, the CDR3 reads TGTGCCAGCAGTTACGGGGGGTCCCGTGCCTACGAGCAGTACTTC. It encodes CASSYGGSRAYEQYF.

This rearrangement joins TRBV9 to TRBJ2-3; D is undetermined. Germline-derived CDR1 and CDR2 are SGDLS and YYNGEE. This CDR3 is 13 amino acids long. The V gene lost 1 base and the J gene lost 2 bases, with 5 bases spanning the gap. The CDR3 sequence: CASSVINTDTQYF. In DNA form, the CDR3 reads TGTGCCAGCAGCGTAATTAACACAGATACGCAGTATTTT.

The rearrangement joins TRBV15 to TRBJ2-5; possibly TRBD1 for D (6 bases). The CDR3 runs to 13 residues. CDR1 is LNHNV and CDR2 is YYDKDF in the germline V gene (reference sequence). V was shortened by 5 bases and J by 4 bases, with 11 bases between the two germline ends. CDR3 nucleotide sequence: TGTGCCACCAGCTCCACAGGGACAGAGACCCAGTACTTC. This codes for CATSSTGTETQYF. The complete variable domain, with remaining parts taken from reference TRBV15 and TRBJ2-5, reads DAMVIQNPRYQVTQFGKPVTLSCSQTLNHNVMYWYQQKSSQAPKLLFHYYDKDFNNEADTPDNFQSRRPNTSFCFLDIRSPGLGDTAMYLCATSSTGTETQYFGPGTRLLVL.

CDR3 sequence: CAWVRDSDGRAQYF. The CDR3 DNA is TGTGCCTGGGTCCGGGACAGTGACGGGCGGGCCCAGTACTTC. This rearrangement joins TRBV30 to TRBJ2-5; 7 bases match TRBD1. Germline V gene data show CDR1 as GTSNPN and CDR2 as SVGIG (reference sequence). The trim removed 5 bases at V and 9 bases at J, leaving 15 bases unmatched. The CDR3 has 14 residues. Full variable domain (rest looked up from reference TRBV30 and TRBJ2-5): SQTIHQWPATLVQPVGSPLSLECTVEGTSNPNLYWYRQAAGRGLQLLFYSVGIGQISSEVPQNLSASRPQDRQFILSSKKLLLSDSGFYLCAWVRDSDGRAQYFGPGTRLLVL.

V is TRBV19 and J is TRBJ2-1, with 9 bases lining up with TRBD1. This CDR3 is 13 amino acids long. CDR1 and CDR2 from the germline V gene are LNHDA and SQIVND (reference sequence). The ends lost 10 bases at V and 14 bases at J; junction bases unmatched: 15. The CDR3 DNA follows: TGTGCCACAACCGACCGGGACAGGGACGGGAAGTTCTTC. Translated: CATTDRDRDGKFF.